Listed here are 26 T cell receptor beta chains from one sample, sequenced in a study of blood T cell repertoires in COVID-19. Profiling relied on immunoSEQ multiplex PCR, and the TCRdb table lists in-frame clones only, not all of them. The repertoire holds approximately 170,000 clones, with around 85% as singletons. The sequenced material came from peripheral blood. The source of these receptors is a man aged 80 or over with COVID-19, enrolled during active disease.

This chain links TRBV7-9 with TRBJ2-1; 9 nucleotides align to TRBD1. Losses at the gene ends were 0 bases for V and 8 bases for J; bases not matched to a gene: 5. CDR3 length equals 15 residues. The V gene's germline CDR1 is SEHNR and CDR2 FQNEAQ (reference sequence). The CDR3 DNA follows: TGTGCCAGCAGCTTAGCAGGGACAGGGATCGATGAGCAGTTCTTC. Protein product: CASSLAGTGIDEQFF.

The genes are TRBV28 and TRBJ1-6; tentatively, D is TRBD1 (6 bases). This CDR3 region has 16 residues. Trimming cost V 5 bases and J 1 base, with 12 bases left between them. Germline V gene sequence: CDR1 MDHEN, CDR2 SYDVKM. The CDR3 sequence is CASSTITGSYNSPLHF. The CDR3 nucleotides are TGTGCCAGCAGTACGATAACAGGGTCCTATAATTCACCCCTCCACTTT.

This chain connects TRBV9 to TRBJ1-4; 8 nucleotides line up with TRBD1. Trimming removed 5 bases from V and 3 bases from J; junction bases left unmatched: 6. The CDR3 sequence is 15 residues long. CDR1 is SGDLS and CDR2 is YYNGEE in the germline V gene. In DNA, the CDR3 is TGTGCCAGCAGTAGGGGACAGGCTTCTAATGAAAAACTGTTTTTT. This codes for CASSRGQASNEKLFF.

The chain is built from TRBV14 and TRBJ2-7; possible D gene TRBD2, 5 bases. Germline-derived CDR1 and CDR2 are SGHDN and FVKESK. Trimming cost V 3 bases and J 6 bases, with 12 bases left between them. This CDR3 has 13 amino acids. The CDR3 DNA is TGTGCCAGCAGCCAGGACTCCTCGGCCGAGCAGTACTTC. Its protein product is CASSQDSSAEQYF.

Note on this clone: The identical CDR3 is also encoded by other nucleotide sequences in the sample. The CDR3 sequence is CASSPDRANYGYTF. CDR3 bases: TGTGCCAGCTCGCCGGACAGAGCTAACTATGGCTACACCTTC. The chain carries TRBV18 and TRBJ1-2; D possibly corresponds to TRBD1 (6 bases). This CDR3 contains 14 residues. The germline gives CDR1 KGHSH, CDR2 LQKENI. Trimming left V 6 bases short and J 0 bases short, with 11 bases between.

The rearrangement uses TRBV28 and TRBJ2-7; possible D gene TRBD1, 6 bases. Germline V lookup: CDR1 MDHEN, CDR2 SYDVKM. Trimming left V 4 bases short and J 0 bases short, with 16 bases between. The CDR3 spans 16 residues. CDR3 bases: TGTGCCAGCAGTTACGTGATGCGGACAGCCTCCTACGAGCAGTACTTC. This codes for CASSYVMRTASYEQYF. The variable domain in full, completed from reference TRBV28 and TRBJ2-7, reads DVKVTQSSRYLVKRTGEKVFLECVQDMDHENMFWYRQDPGLGLRLIYFSYDVKMKEKGDIPEGYSVSREKKERFSLILESASTNQTSMYLCASSYVMRTASYEQYFGPGTRLTVT.

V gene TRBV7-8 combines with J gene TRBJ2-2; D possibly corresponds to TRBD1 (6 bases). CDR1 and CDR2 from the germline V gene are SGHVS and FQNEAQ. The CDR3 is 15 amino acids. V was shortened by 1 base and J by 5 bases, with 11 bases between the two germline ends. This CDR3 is CASSLGTAGTGELFF. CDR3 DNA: TGTGCCAGCAGCTTAGGGACAGCCGGAACCGGGGAGCTGTTTTTT.

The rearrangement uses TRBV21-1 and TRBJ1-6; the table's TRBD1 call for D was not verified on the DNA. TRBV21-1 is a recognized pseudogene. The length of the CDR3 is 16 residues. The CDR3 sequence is CASSKGGDRRNSPLHF. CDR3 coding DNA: TGTGCCAGCAGCAAAGGAGGGGACAGACGAAATTCACCCCTCCACTTT.

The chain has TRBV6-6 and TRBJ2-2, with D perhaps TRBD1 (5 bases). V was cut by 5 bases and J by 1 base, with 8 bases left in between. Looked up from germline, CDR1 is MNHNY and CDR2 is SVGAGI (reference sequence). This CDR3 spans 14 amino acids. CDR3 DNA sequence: TGTGCCAGCAGTCAAACAGGGAACACCGGGGAGCTGTTTTTT. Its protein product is CASSQTGNTGELFF.

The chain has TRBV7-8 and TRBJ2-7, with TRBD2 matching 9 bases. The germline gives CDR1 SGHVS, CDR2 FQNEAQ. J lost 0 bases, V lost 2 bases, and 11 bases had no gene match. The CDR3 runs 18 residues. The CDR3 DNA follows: TGTGCCAGCAGCTTACGTCTGAGCGGGGGGCAGAGCTCCTACGAGCAGTACTTC. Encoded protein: CASSLRLSGGQSSYEQYF.

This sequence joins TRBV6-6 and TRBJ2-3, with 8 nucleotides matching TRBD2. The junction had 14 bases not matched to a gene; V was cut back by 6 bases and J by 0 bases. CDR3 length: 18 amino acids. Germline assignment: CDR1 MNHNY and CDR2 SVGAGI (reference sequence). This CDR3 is CASRRKYTGTRSTDTQYF. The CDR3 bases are TGTGCCAGCAGGCGAAAATATACCGGGACTAGGAGCACAGATACGCAGTATTTT.

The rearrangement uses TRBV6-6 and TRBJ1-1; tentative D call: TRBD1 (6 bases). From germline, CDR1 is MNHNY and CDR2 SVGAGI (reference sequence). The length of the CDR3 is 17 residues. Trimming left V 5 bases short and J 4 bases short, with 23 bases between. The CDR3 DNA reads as TGTGCCAGCAGTCCTATGGGGGTACAGGGTAAGAGCACTGAAGCTTTCTTT. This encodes CASSPMGVQGKSTEAFF.

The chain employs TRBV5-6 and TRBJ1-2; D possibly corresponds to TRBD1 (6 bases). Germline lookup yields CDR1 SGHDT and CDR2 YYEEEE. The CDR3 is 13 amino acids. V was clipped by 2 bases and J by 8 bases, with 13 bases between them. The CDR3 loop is CASSFEGGHGYTF. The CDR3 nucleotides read TGTGCCAGCAGCTTTGAGGGGGGGCACGGCTACACCTTC.

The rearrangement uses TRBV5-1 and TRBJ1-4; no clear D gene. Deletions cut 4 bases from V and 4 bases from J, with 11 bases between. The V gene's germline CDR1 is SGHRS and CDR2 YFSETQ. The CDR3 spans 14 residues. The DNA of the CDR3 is TGCGCCAGCAGCACCGCGGCCAGTAATGAAAAACTGTTTTTT. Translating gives CASSTAASNEKLFF.

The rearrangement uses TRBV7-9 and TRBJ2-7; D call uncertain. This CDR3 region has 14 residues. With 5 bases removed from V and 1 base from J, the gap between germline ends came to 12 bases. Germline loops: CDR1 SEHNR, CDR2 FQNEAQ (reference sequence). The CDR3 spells CASSPRQVSYEQYF. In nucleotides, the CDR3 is TGTGCCAGCAGCCCACGTCAGGTTTCCTACGAGCAGTACTTC.

This CDR3 reads CASSIGPGQSYEQYF. The CDR3 DNA is TGTGCCAGCAGCATAGGGCCTGGACAGAGCTACGAGCAGTACTTC. The V and J genes are TRBV7-8 and TRBJ2-7; tentative D call: TRBD1 (6 bases). V was pared by 5 bases and J by 3 bases, with 17 bases between. The germline V gene has CDR1 SGHVS and CDR2 FQNEAQ. The CDR3 is 15 residues long.

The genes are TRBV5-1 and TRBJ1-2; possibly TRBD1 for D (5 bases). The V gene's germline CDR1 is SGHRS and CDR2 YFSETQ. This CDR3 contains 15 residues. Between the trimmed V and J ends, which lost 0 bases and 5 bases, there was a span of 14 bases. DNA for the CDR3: TGCGCCAGCAGCTTGGATCGGGGGGATCGATATGGCTACACCTTC. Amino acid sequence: CASSLDRGDRYGYTF.

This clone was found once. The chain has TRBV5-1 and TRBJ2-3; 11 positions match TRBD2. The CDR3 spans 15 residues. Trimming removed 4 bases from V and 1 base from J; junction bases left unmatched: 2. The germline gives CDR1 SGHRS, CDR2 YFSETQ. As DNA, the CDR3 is TGCGCCAGCAGCCCGACTAGCGGGGGCACAGATACGCAGTATTTT. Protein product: CASSPTSGGTDTQYF.

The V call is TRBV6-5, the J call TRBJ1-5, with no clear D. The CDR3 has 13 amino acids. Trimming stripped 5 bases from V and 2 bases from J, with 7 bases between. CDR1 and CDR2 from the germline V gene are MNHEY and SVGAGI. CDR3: CASSNGGNQPQHF. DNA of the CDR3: TGTGCCAGCAGTAACGGGGGCAATCAGCCCCAGCATTTT.

The CDR3 nucleotides read TGTGCCAGCAGCTCTGGTCAGGGGTACGGGCATAATTCACCCCTCCACTTT. Amino acid sequence: CASSSGQGYGHNSPLHF. J is TRBJ1-6 and V is TRBV5-6, with D possibly TRBD1 on 6 matching bases. V was clipped by 3 bases and J by 5 bases, with 18 bases between them. CDR3 length: 17 amino acids. From germline, CDR1 is SGHDT and CDR2 YYEEEE.

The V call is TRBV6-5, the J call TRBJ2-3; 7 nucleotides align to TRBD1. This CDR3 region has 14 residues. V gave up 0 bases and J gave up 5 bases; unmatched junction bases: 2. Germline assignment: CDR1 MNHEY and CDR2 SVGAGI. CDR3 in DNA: TGTGCCAGCAGTTACTCAGGGGGCGGAGATACGCAGTATTTT. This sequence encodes CASSYSGGGDTQYF.

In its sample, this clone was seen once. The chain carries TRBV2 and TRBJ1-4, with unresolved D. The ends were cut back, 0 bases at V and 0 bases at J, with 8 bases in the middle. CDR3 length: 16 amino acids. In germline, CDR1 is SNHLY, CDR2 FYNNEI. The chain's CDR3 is CASSEAGGATNEKLFF. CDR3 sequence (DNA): TGTGCCAGCAGTGAAGCTGGAGGCGCAACTAATGAAAAACTGTTTTTT.

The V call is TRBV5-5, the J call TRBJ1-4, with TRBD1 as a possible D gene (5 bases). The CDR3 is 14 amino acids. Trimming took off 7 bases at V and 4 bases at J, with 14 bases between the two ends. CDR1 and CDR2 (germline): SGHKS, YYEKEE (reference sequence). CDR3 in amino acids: CASGGAVGNEKLFF. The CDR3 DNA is TGTGCCAGCGGCGGGGCAGTCGGTAATGAAAAACTGTTTTTT.

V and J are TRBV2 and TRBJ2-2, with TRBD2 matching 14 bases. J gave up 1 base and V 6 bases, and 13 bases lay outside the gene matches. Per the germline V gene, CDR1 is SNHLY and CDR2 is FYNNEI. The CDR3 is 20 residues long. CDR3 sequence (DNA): TGTGCCAGCAGCGTACCGGGACTAGCGGGGGCCAAAGAGAACACCGGGGAGCTGTTTTTT. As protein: CASSVPGLAGAKENTGELFF. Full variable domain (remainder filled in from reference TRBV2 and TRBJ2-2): EPEVTQTPSHQVTQMGQEVILRCVPISNHLYFYWYRQILGQKVEFLVSFYNNEISEKSEIFDDQFSVERPDGSNFTLKIRSTKLEDSAMYFCASSVPGLAGAKENTGELFFGEGSRLTVL.

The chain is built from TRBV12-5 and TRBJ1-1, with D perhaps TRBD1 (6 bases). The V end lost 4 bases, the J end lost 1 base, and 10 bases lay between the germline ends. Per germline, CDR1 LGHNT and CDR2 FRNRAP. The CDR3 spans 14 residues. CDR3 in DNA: TGTGCTAGTGGTTCCCTGACAGGGAACACTGAAGCTTTCTTT. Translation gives CASGSLTGNTEAFF.

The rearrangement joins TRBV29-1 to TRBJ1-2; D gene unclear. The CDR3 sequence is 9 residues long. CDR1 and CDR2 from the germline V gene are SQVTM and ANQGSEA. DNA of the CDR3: TGCACCCCGGACGGGGAATACACCTTC. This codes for CTPDGEYTF.